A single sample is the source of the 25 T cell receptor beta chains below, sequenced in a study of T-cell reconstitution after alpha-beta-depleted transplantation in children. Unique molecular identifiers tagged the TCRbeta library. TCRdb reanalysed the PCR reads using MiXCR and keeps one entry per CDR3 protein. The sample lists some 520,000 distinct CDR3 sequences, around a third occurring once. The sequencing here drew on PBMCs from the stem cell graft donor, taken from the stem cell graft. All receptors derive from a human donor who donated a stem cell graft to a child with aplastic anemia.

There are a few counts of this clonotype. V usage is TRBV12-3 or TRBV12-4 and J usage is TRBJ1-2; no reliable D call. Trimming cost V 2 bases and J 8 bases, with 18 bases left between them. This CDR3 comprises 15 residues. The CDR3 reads CASSLLWGAGGGYTF. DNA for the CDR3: TGTGCCAGCAGTTTACTGTGGGGAGCCGGTGGGGGCTACACCTTC.

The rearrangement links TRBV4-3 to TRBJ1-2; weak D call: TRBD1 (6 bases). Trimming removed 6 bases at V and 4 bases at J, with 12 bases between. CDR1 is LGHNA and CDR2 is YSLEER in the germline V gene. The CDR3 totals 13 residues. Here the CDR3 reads CASRAGAGYGYTF. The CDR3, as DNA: TGCGCCAGCAGGGCAGGGGCGGGCTATGGCTACACCTTC.

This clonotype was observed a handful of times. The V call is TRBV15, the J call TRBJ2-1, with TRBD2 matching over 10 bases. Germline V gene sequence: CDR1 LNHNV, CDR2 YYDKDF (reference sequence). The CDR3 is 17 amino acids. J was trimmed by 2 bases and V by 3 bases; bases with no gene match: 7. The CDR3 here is CATSSYRTSGTYNEQFF. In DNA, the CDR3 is TGTGCCACCAGCAGTTACAGGACTAGCGGAACCTACAATGAGCAGTTCTTC.

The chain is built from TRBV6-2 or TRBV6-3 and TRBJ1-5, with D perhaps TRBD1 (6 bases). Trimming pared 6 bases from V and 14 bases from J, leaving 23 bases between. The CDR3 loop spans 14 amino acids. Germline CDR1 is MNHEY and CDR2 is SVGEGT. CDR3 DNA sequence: TGTGCCAGCAGCTATCTAGGGAGTCAGGGGAGTGAGCATTTT. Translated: CASSYLGSQGSEHF.

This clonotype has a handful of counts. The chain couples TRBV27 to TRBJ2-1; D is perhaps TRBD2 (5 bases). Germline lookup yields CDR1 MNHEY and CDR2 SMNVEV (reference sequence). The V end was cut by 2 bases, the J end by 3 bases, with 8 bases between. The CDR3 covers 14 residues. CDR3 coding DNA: TGTGCCAGCAGTTTAAGGACTTACTACAATGAGCAGTTCTTC. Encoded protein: CASSLRTYYNEQFF.

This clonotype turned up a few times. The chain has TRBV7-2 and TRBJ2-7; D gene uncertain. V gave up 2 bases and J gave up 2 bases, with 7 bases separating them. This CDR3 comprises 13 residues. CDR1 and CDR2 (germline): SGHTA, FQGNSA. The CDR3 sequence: CASSLPFAYEQYV. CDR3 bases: TGTGCCAGCAGCTTACCCTTTGCCTACGAGCAGTACGTC.

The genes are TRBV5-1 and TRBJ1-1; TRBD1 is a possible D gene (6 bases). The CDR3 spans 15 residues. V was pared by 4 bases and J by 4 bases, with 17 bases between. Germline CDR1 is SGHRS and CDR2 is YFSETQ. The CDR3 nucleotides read TGCGCCAGCAGCCCCCGGACAGATCCGACCACTGAAGCTTTCTTT. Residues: CASSPRTDPTTEAFF.

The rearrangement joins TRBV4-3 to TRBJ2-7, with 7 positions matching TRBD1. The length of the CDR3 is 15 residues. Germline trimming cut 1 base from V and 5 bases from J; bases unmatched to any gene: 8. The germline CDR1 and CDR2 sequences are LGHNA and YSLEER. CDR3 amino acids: CASSQAGQGVDEQYF. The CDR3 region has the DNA TGCGCCAGCAGCCAAGCAGGGCAGGGGGTCGACGAGCAGTACTTC.

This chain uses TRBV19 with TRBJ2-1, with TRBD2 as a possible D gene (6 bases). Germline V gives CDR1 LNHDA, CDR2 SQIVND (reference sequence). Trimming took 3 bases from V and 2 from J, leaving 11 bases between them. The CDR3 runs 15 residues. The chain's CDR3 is CASSIALAAYNEQFF. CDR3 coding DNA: TGTGCCAGTAGTATCGCACTAGCCGCCTACAATGAGCAGTTCTTC.

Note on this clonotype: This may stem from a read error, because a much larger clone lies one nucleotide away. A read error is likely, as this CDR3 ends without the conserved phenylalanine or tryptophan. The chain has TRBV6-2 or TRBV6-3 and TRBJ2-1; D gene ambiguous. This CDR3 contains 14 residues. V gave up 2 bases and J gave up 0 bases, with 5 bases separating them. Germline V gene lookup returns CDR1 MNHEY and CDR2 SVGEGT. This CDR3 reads CASSYQVSYNEQFL. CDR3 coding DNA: TGTGCCAGCAGTTACCAAGTCTCCTACAATGAGCAGTTCTTG.

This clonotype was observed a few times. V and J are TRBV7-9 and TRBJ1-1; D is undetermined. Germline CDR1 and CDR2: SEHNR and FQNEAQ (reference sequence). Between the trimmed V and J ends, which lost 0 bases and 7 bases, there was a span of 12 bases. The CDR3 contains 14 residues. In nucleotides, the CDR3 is TGTGCCAGCAGCTTAGCGTCCACGCTCGGTGAAGCTTTCTTT. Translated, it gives CASSLASTLGEAFF. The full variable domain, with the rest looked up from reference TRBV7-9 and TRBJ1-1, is DTGVSQNPRHKITKRGQNVTFRCDPISEHNRLYWYRQTLGQGPEFLTYFQNEAQLEKSRLLSDRFSAERPKGSFSTLEIQRTEQGDSAMYLCASSLASTLGEAFFGQGTRLTVV.

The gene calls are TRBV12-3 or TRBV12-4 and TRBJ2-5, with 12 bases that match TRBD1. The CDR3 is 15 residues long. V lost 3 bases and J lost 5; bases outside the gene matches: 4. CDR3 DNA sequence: TGTGCCAGCAGTTTGGGGGACAGGGGGCTCGAGACCCAGTACTTC. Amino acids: CASSLGDRGLETQYF.

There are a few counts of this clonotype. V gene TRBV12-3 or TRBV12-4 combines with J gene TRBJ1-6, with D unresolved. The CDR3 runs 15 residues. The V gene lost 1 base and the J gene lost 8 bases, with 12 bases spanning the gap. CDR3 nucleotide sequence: TGTGCCAGCAGTTTAGGTCCCGGCTACTATTCACCCCTCCACTTT. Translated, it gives CASSLGPGYYSPLHF.

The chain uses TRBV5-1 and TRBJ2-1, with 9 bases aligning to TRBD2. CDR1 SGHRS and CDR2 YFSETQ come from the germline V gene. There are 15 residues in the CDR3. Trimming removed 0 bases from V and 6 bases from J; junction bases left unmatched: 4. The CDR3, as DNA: TGCGCCAGCAGCTTGGCCAGCGGGAGGCCCAATGAGCAGTTCTTC. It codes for CASSLASGRPNEQFF.

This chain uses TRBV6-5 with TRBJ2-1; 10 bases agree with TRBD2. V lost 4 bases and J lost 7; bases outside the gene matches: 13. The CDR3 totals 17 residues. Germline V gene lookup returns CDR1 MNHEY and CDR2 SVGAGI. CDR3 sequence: CASSSNTLAGVWNEQFF. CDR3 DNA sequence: TGTGCCAGCAGTTCCAATACCCTAGCGGGAGTATGGAATGAGCAGTTCTTC.

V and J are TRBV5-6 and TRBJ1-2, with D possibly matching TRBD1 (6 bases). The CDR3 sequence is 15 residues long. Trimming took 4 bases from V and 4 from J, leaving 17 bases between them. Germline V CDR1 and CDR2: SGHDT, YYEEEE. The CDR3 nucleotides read TGTGCCAGCAGCCCTGGGACACCTCTCGGCTATGGCTACACCTTC. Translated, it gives CASSPGTPLGYGYTF.

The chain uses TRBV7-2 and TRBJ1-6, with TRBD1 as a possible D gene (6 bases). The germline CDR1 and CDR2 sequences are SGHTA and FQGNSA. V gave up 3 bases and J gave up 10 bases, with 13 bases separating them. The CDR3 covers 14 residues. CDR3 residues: CASSFGGGRSPLHF. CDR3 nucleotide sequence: TGTGCCAGCAGCTTCGGGGGGGGCAGATCACCCCTCCACTTT.

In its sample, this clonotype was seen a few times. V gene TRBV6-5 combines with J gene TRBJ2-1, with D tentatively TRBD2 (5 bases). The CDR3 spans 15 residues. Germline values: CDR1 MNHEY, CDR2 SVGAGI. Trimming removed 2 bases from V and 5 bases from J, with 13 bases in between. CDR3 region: CASSYNRGAHNEQFF. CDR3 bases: TGTGCCAGCAGTTACAACCGGGGAGCACACAATGAGCAGTTCTTC.

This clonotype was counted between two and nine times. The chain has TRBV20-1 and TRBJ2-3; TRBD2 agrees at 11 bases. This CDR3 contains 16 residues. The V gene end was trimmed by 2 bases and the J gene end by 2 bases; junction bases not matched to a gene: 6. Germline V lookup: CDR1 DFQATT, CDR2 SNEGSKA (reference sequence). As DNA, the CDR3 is TGCAGTGCTAGACTGCCTAGCGGGGGGATCACAGATACGCAGTATTTT. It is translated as CSARLPSGGITDTQYF.

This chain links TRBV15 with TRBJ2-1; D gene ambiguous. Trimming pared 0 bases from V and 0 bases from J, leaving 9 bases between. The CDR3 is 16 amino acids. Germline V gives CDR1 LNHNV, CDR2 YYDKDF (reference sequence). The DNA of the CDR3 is TGTGCCACCAGCAGAGATAAACTCTACTCCTACAATGAGCAGTTCTTC. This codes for CATSRDKLYSYNEQFF.

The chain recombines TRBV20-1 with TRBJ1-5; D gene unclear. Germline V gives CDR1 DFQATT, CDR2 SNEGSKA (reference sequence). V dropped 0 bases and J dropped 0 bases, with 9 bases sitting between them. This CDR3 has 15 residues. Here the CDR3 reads CSAREGGISNQPQHF. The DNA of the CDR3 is TGCAGTGCTAGAGAAGGAGGGATTAGCAATCAGCCCCAGCATTTT.

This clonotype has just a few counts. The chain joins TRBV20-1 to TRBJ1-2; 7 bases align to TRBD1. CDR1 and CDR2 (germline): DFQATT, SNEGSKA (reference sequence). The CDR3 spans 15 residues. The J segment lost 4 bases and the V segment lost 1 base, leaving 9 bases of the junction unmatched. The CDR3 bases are TGCAGTGCTAGAGTCGGGCGGGACAGAGGCTATGGCTACACCTTC. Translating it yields CSARVGRDRGYGYTF.

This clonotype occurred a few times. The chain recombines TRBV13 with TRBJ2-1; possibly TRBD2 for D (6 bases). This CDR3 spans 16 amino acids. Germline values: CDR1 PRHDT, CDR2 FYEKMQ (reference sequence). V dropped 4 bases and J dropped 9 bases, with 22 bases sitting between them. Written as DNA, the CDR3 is TGTGCCAGCAGCTCTCGGGACTCCAATCAACTAGGTGAGCAGTTCTTC. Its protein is CASSSRDSNQLGEQFF.

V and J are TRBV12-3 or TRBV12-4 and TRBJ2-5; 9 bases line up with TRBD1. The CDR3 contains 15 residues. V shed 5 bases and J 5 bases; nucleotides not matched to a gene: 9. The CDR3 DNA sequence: TGTGCCAGCAGTACAGGGGGCGTTAAGCGGGAGACCCAGTACTTC. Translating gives CASSTGGVKRETQYF.

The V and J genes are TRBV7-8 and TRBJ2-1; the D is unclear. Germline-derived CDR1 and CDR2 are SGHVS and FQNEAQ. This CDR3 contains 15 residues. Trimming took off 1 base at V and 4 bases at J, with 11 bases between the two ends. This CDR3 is CASSLVLSRYNEQFF. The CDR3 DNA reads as TGTGCCAGCAGCTTAGTCCTGAGTCGTTACAATGAGCAGTTCTTC.